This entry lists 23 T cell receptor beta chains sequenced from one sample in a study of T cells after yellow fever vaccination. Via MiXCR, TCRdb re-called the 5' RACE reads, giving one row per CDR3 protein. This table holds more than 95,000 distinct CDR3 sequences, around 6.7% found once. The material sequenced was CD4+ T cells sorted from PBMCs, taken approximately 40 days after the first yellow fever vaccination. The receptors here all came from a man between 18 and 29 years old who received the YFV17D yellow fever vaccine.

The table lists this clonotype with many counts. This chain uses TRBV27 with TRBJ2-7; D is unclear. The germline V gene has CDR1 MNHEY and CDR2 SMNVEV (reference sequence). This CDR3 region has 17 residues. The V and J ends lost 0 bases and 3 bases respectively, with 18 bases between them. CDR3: CASSLSIGQANLYEQYF. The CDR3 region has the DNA TGTGCCAGCAGTTTATCGATTGGGCAGGCGAACCTCTACGAGCAGTACTTC.

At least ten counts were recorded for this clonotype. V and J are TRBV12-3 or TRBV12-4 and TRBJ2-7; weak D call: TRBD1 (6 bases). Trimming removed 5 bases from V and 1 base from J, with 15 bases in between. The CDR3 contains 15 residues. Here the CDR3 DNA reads TGTGCCAGCAGTCTAAGGGGGACGGCGTCCTACGAGCAGTACTTC. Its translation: CASSLRGTASYEQYF.

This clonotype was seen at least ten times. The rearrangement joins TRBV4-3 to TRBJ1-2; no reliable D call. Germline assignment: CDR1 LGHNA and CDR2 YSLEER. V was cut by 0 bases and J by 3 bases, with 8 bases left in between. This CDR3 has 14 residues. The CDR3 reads CASSQDPADYGYTF. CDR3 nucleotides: TGCGCCAGCAGCCAAGACCCAGCCGACTATGGCTACACCTTC.

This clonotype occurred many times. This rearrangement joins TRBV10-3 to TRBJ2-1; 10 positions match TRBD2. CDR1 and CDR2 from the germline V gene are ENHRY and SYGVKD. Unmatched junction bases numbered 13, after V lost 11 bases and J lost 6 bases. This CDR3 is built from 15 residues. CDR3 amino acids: CAAKSLAGALNEQFF. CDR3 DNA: TGTGCCGCTAAGTCGCTAGCGGGGGCGCTCAATGAGCAGTTCTTC.

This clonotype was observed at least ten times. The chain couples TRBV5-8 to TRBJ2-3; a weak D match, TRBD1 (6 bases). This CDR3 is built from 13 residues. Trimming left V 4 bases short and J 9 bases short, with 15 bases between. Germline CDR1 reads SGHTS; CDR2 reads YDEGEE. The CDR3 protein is CASSHGEGTTQYF. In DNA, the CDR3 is TGTGCCAGCAGCCACGGAGAGGGGACAACGCAGTATTTT.

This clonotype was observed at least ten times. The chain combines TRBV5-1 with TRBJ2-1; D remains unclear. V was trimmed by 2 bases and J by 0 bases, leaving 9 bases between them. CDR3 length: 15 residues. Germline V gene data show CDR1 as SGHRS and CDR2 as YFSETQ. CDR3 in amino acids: CASSLRASSYNEQFF. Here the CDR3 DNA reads TGCGCCAGCAGCTTAAGGGCCAGCTCCTACAATGAGCAGTTCTTC. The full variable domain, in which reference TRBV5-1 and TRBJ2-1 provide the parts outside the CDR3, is KAGVTQTPRYLIKTRGQQVTLSCSPISGHRSVSWYQQTPGQGLQFLFEYFSETQRNKGNFPGRFSGRQFSNSRSEMNVSTLELGDSALYLCASSLRASSYNEQFFGPGTRLTVL.

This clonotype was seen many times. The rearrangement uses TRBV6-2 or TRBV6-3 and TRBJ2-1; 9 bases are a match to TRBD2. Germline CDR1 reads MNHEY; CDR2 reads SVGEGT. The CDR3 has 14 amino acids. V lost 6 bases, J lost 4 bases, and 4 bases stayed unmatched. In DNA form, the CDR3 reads TGTGCCAGCAGGGGTAGCGGGGGTTACAATGAGCAGTTCTTC. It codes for CASRGSGGYNEQFF.

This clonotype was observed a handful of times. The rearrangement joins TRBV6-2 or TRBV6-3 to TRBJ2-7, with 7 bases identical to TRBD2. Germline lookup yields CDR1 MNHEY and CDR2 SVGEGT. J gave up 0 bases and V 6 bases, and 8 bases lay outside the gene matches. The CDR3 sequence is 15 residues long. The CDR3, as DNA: TGTGCCAGCAGGTTAGCGGGCGCCACCTCCTACGAGCAGTACGTC. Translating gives CASRLAGATSYEQYV.

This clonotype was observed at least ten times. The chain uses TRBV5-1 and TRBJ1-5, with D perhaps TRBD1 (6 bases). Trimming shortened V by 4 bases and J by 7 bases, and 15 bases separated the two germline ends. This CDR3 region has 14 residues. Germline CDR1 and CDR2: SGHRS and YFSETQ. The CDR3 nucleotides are TGCGCCAGCAGCGCGGAACAGGGCGTCCAGCCCCAGCATTTT. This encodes CASSAEQGVQPQHF.

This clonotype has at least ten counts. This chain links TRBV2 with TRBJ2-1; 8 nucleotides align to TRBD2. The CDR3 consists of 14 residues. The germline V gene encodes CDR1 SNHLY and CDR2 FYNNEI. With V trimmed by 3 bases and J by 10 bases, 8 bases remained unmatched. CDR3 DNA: TGTGCCAGCAGTGACCGAGCGGGGGTGGAGGAGCAGTTCTTC. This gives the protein CASSDRAGVEEQFF.

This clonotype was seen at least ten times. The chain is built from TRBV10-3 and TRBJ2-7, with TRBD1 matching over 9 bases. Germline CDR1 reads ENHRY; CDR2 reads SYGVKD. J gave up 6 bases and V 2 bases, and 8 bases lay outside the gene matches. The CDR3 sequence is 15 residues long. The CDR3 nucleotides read TGTGCCATCAGTGAGGAACGGACAGGGGTTGGCGAGCAGTACGTC. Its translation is CAISEERTGVGEQYV.

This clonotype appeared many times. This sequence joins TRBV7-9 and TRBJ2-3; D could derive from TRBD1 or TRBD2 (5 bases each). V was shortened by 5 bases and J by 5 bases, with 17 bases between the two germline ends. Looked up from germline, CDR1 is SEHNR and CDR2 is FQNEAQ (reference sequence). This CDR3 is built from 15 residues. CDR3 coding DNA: TGTGCCAGCAGCCCGTACGGGGCCTACGTAGATACGCAGTATTTT. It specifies CASSPYGAYVDTQYF.

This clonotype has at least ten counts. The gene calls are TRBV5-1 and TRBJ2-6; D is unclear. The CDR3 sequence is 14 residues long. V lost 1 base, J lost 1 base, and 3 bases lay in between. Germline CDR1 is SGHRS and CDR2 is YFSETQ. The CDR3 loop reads CASSLWSGANVLTF. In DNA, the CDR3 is TGCGCCAGCAGCTTGTGGTCTGGGGCCAACGTCCTGACTTTC.

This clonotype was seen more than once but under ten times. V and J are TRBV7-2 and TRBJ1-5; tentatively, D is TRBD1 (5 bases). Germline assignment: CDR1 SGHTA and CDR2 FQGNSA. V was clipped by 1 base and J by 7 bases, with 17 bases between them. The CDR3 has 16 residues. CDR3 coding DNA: TGTGCCAGCAGCTTAGGTTCGCGGGGCTCCGGCCAGCCCCAGCATTTT. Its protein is CASSLGSRGSGQPQHF.

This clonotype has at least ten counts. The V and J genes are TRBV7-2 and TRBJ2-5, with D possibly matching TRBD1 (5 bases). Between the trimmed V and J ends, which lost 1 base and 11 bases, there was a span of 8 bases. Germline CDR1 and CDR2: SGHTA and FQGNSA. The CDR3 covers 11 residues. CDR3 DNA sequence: TGTGCCAGCAGCTTAGGGCCAGGGCAGTACTTC. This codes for CASSLGPGQYF.

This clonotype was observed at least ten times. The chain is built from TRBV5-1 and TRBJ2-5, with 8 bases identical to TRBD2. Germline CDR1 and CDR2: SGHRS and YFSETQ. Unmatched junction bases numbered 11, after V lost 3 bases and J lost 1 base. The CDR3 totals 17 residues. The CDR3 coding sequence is TGCGCCAGCAGCTGGAGCGGGGGCCAGAACCCCCAAGAGACCCAGTACTTC. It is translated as CASSWSGGQNPQETQYF.

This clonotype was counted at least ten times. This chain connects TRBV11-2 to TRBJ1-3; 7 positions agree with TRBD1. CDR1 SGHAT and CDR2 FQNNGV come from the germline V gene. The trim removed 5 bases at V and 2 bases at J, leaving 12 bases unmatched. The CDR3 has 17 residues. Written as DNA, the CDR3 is TGTGCCAGCAGCCCCCGTGGAGGGGGCGCAGCTGGAAACACCATATATTTT. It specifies CASSPRGGGAAGNTIYF.

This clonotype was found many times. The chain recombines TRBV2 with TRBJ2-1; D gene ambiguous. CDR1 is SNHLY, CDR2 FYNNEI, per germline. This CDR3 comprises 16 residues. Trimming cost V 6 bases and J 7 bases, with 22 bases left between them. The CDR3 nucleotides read TGTGCCAGCAGGCATTTAGTCGGACGGCCGACGAATGAGCAGTTCTTC. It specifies CASRHLVGRPTNEQFF.

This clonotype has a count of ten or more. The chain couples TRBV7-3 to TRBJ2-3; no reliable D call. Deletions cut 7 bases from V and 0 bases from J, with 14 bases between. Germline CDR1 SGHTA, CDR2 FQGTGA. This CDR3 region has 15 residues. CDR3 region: CASTEMGSSTDTQYF. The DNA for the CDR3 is TGTGCCAGCACTGAGATGGGCTCTAGCACAGATACGCAGTATTTT.

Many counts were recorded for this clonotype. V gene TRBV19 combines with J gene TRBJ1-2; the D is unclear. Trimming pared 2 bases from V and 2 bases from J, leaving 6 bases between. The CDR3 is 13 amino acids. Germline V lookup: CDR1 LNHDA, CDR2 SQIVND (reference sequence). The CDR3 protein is CASSIQPNYGYTF. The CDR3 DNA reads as TGTGCCAGTAGTATACAACCCAACTATGGCTACACCTTC.

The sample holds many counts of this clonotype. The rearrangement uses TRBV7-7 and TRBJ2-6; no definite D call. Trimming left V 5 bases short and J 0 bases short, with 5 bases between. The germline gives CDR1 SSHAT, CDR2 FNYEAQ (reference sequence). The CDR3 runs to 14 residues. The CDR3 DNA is TGTGCCAGCAGCCCGAGCTCTGGGGCCAACGTCCTGACTTTC. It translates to CASSPSSGANVLTF.

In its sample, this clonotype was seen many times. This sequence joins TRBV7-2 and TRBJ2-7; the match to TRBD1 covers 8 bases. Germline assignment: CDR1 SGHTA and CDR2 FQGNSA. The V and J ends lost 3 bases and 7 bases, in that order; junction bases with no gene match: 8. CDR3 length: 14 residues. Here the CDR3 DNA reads TGTGCCAGCAGCTTGGGACAGGAGACGGGAGAGCAGTACGTC. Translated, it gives CASSLGQETGEQYV.

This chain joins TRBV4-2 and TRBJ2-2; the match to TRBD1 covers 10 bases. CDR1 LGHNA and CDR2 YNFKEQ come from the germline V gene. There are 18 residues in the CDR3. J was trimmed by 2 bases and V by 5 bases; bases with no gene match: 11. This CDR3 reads CASSKDADRGLNTGELFF. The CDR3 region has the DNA TGTGCCAGCAGCAAGGATGCGGACAGGGGGTTAAACACCGGGGAGCTGTTTTTT.